Presented here are 23 T cell receptor beta chains from one specimen sequenced in a study of Graves' ophthalmopathy and Graves' hyperthyroidism. CDR3 regions of TCR beta were amplified from RNA transcripts. Second-round multiplex PCR followed a first-round RT-PCR using HTBI primers. Each CDR3 protein gets one entry after TCRdb re-called the multiplex PCR reads with MiXCR. The data show 680,000 or so distinct CDR3 sequences, with about 24% seen just once and approximately 6.5% held by the top ten. The sequencing input was peripheral blood. The receptor set was obtained from a woman aged 18-29 years with stable Graves' hyperthyroidism. Some clones in this sample may be carry-over from other donors' samples.

Turning to this clonotype: A much bigger clone sits one base away, suggesting this may be a read error. The chain uses TRBV2 and TRBJ2-5; no clear D gene. The CDR3 loop spans 14 amino acids. The germline V gene encodes CDR1 SNHLY and CDR2 FYNNEI. CDR3 DNA: TGTGCCAGCATTGCTTCTTGGGTTCAAGAGACCAAGTACTTC. It yields the protein CASIASWVQETKYF.

This clonotype has a count of ten or more. The chain uses TRBV12-5 and TRBJ1-5; D is unclear. V was clipped by 3 bases and J by 0 bases, with 3 bases between them. Germline V CDR1 and CDR2: LGHNT, FRNRAP. This CDR3 contains 13 residues. CDR3 amino acids: CASGLSSNQPQHF. DNA of the CDR3: TGTGCTAGTGGTTTAAGTAGCAATCAGCCCCAGCATTTT.

A remark on this clonotype: Just one base apart from a much larger clone, this may be a read error. This chain connects TRBV7-2 to TRBJ2-2; D is unresolved. There are 14 residues in the CDR3. V gave up 1 base and J gave up 6 bases, with 9 bases separating them. Germline loops: CDR1 SGHTA, CDR2 FQGNSA. CDR3 loop: CASSLDFNSGELFF. The CDR3 DNA follows: TGTGCCAGCAGCTTAGACTTCAACTCCGGGGAGCTGTTTTTT.

This clonotype has a count of ten or more. The chain has TRBV5-1 and TRBJ1-1; 8 bases are shared with TRBD1. CDR3 length: 16 amino acids. With 4 bases clipped from V and 0 bases from J, the junction kept 8 bases outside the gene matches. The V gene's germline CDR1 is SGHRS and CDR2 YFSETQ. The CDR3 sequence is CASSPGTGRLNTEAFF. DNA for the CDR3: TGCGCCAGCAGCCCCGGGACAGGAAGGTTGAACACTGAAGCTTTCTTT.

This clonotype was observed a handful of times. V is TRBV20-1 and J is TRBJ2-5; tentative D call: TRBD1 (5 bases). Looked up from germline, CDR1 is DFQATT and CDR2 is SNEGSKA (reference sequence). The CDR3 extends over 12 amino acids. V was clipped by 6 bases and J by 2 bases, with 10 bases between them. The CDR3 here is CSAKTEQETQYF. The CDR3 nucleotides are TGCAGTGCAAAGACAGAGCAAGAGACCCAGTACTTC.

This clonotype was recorded many times. V gene TRBV6-2 or TRBV6-3 combines with J gene TRBJ2-7; D unclear. In germline, CDR1 is MNHEY, CDR2 SVGEGT. V was clipped by 8 bases and J by 1 base, with 18 bases between them. The CDR3 covers 15 residues. CDR3: CASREEGSGSYEQYF. In DNA form, the CDR3 reads TGTGCCAGCCGAGAAGAAGGTTCCGGATCCTACGAGCAGTACTTC.

The genes are TRBV4-3 and TRBJ2-5, with D tentatively TRBD1 (6 bases). V lost 4 bases and J lost 5, with 14 bases in between. The CDR3 contains 14 residues. CDR1 and CDR2 from the germline V gene are LGHNA and YSLEER. The CDR3 nucleotides are TGCGCCAGCAGCCCGCAGTATAGGGGGGAGACCCAGTACTTC. It specifies CASSPQYRGETQYF.

This clonotype came up once. This chain joins TRBV28 and TRBJ2-6; TRBD2 might be the D (7 bases). The CDR3 covers 16 residues. V lost 7 bases, J lost 4 bases, and 17 bases lay in between. Per germline, CDR1 MDHEN and CDR2 SYDVKM. CDR3 nucleotide sequence: TGTGCCAGCAAGGGGGGGCTATCCTCCGGGGCCAACGTCCTGACTTTC. Its protein product is CASKGGLSSGANVLTF.

The table lists this clonotype with a few counts. The V and J genes are TRBV2 and TRBJ1-1, with D unclear. The ends were cut back, 4 bases at V and 0 bases at J, with 9 bases in the middle. The germline V gene encodes CDR1 SNHLY and CDR2 FYNNEI. CDR3 length equals 14 residues. The CDR3 nucleotides are TGTGCCAGCAGTGCGGGTTGGGTGAACACTGAAGCTTTCTTT. This sequence encodes CASSAGWVNTEAFF.

This clonotype was found many times. The chain uses TRBV29-1 and TRBJ1-5; TRBD1 aligns across 9 bases. The V and J ends lost 7 bases and 5 bases, in that order; junction bases with no gene match: 6. The CDR3 runs 13 residues. The V gene's germline CDR1 is SQVTM and CDR2 ANQGSEA. In DNA, the CDR3 is TGCAGCGCGTCGACAGGGGGTCATCAGCCCCAGCATTTT. Translation: CSASTGGHQPQHF.

This clonotype was observed a handful of times. This chain links TRBV19 with TRBJ2-4; TRBD2 agrees at 7 bases. Germline V gene lookup returns CDR1 LNHDA and CDR2 SQIVND (reference sequence). The trim removed 4 bases at V and 2 bases at J, leaving 14 bases unmatched. The CDR3 extends over 18 amino acids. The CDR3: CASSRSPGAGETKNIQYF. The CDR3 DNA sequence: TGTGCCAGTAGTAGGTCCCCCGGTGCGGGAGAGACCAAAAACATTCAGTACTTC. Drawing the rest from reference TRBV19 and TRBJ2-4, the complete variable domain is DGGITQSPKYLFRKEGQNVTLSCEQNLNHDAMYWYRQDPGQGLRLIYYSQIVNDFQKGDIAEGYSVSREKKESFPLTVTSAQKNPTAFYLCASSRSPGAGETKNIQYFGAGTRLSVL.

In its sample, this clonotype was seen a few times. The CDR3 nucleotides are TGTGCCAGCAGCTTGATGCATCAGCCCCAGCATTTT. As protein: CASSLMHQPQHF. The chain recombines TRBV5-6 with TRBJ1-5; no reliable D call. Germline V gives CDR1 SGHDT, CDR2 YYEEEE. This CDR3 has 12 residues. V lost 1 base to trimming and J lost 5 bases, with 4 bases between them.

This clonotype was found many times. The chain is built from TRBV29-1 and TRBJ2-2, with a weak D call TRBD2 (6 bases). Germline V gives CDR1 SQVTM, CDR2 ANQGSEA. The CDR3 runs to 15 residues. V lost 2 bases, J lost 5 bases, and 15 bases lay in between. CDR3 sequence (DNA): TGCAGCGTTGAAAGGGGAGGTGGAGGGACCGGGGAGCTGTTTTTT. Encoded protein: CSVERGGGGTGELFF.

This clonotype was observed many times. The chain combines TRBV9 with TRBJ1-2; TRBD1 matches 8 bases. Unmatched junction bases numbered 14, after V lost 0 bases and J lost 4 bases. The CDR3 has 18 residues. The germline V gene has CDR1 SGDLS and CDR2 YYNGEE. The CDR3 loop is CASSVALVGATGGYGYTF. CDR3 sequence (DNA): TGTGCCAGCAGCGTAGCTTTGGTGGGGGCAACAGGGGGCTATGGCTACACCTTC.

The table lists this clonotype with many counts. The chain uses TRBV12-3 or TRBV12-4 and TRBJ1-2; TRBD1 aligns across 7 bases. V lost 1 base to trimming and J lost 7 bases; unmatched junction nucleotides: 6. The CDR3 totals 14 residues. CDR3 in amino acids: CASSLDLAGGGYTF. CDR3 DNA sequence: TGTGCCAGCAGTTTAGATCTTGCAGGGGGTGGCTACACCTTC.

This clonotype was detected only a few times. This chain links TRBV20-1 with TRBJ2-5; 7 positions agree with TRBD2. Germline V CDR1 and CDR2: DFQATT, SNEGSKA (reference sequence). V lost 6 bases, J lost 4 bases, and 5 bases stayed unmatched. CDR3 length: 12 residues. The CDR3: CSALPGGETQYF. In nucleotides, the CDR3 is TGCAGTGCACTACCGGGAGGAGAGACCCAGTACTTC.

This clonotype was recorded many times. The chain employs TRBV5-1 and TRBJ1-2; D remains unclear. This CDR3 region has 16 residues. Trimming cost V 4 bases and J 3 bases, with 19 bases left between them. Germline loops: CDR1 SGHRS, CDR2 YFSETQ. CDR3 coding DNA: TGCGCCAGCAGCGGTGCAACACGAGGGCTTGACTATGGCTACACCTTC. The encoded protein is CASSGATRGLDYGYTF. Drawing the rest from reference TRBV5-1 and TRBJ1-2, the complete variable domain is KAGVTQTPRYLIKTRGQQVTLSCSPISGHRSVSWYQQTPGQGLQFLFEYFSETQRNKGNFPGRFSGRQFSNSRSEMNVSTLELGDSALYLCASSGATRGLDYGYTFGSGTRLTVV.

This clonotype was detected ten times or more. The rearrangement links TRBV20-1 to TRBJ2-5, with D possibly matching TRBD2 (7 bases). CDR3 length: 14 amino acids. V lost 5 bases, J lost 5 bases, and 18 bases lay in between. Germline loops: CDR1 DFQATT, CDR2 SNEGSKA (reference sequence). The CDR3 sequence: CSASPVGGRETQYF. CDR3 nucleotide sequence: TGCAGTGCTTCGCCAGTCGGGGGGCGCGAGACCCAGTACTTC.

There are many counts of this clonotype. The J gene is TRBJ1-1, the V gene TRBV12-3 or TRBV12-4, with D perhaps TRBD1 (5 bases). V lost 6 bases, J lost 5 bases, and 19 bases lay in between. The length of the CDR3 is 15 residues. The CDR3 reads CASSDTRGVKTEAFF. DNA for the CDR3: TGTGCCAGCAGCGACACGAGGGGCGTTAAGACTGAAGCTTTCTTT.

This clonotype appeared a few times. The rearrangement uses TRBV5-1 and TRBJ2-5, with D perhaps given as TRBD1 or TRBD2 (5 bases each). CDR1 SGHRS and CDR2 YFSETQ come from the germline V gene. The CDR3 length is 19 residues. Between the trimmed V and J ends, which lost 3 bases and 4 bases, there was a span of 28 bases. The CDR3 nucleotides read TGCGCCAGCAGCTCCCCCACCTTCGGGGCGGAGGCAGCCTTAGAGACCCAGTACTTC. This gives the protein CASSSPTFGAEAALETQYF. The full variable domain, rest sourced from reference TRBV5-1 and TRBJ2-5, is KAGVTQTPRYLIKTRGQQVTLSCSPISGHRSVSWYQQTPGQGLQFLFEYFSETQRNKGNFPGRFSGRQFSNSRSEMNVSTLELGDSALYLCASSSPTFGAEAALETQYFGPGTRLLVL.

This clonotype was seen repeatedly, ten times or more. CDR3 protein: CASSLAQIANTGELFF. The CDR3 nucleotides are TGTGCCAGCAGCTTAGCGCAGATAGCGAACACCGGGGAGCTGTTTTTT. The gene calls are TRBV11-1 and TRBJ2-2, with D uncertain. The CDR3 totals 16 residues. V lost 0 bases and J lost 0, with 8 bases in between. CDR1 is SGHAT and CDR2 is FQDESV in the germline V gene (reference sequence).

Only a few counts were recorded for this clonotype. The V and J genes are TRBV19 and TRBJ1-2, with TRBD1 matching over 9 bases. V gave up 4 bases and J gave up 2 bases; unmatched junction bases: 5. Germline V lookup: CDR1 LNHDA, CDR2 SQIVND (reference sequence). This CDR3 has 15 residues. The CDR3, as DNA: TGTGCCAGTAGTACCGGGACAGGGTCGAACTATGGCTACACCTTC. This sequence encodes CASSTGTGSNYGYTF.

The V call is TRBV6-5, the J call TRBJ1-1; D is possibly TRBD1 (5 bases). The germline CDR1 and CDR2 sequences are MNHEY and SVGAGI. Between the trimmed V and J ends, which lost 0 bases and 10 bases, there was a span of 12 bases. There are 13 residues in the CDR3. The CDR3 spells CASSYSSQRGAFF. The CDR3 DNA sequence: TGTGCCAGCAGTTACTCGTCGCAGAGGGGAGCTTTCTTT.